This is a list of T cell receptor beta chains from one sample in a study of CD4 T cells in relation to SARS-CoV-2 and coronaviruses. For these TCRs, the target antigens are not known. The data were produced by immunoSEQ multiplex PCR, yet TCRdb's version contains in-frame clones alone and is incomplete. The sample comprises 35,000 or so clones, roughly 80% of which are singletons, and 6.6% rests with the top ten. The material sequenced was naive CD4+ T cells from PBMCs, cultured in vitro. The source is an adult with COVID-19. Both conserved end residues are part of each CDR3. Fields, in order: CDR3 protein, J gene, clone size, V gene. Size tells how often a clone was seen (once, few, many) or the class of an expanded clone, and some rows leave it out.

CASSLFGQKANYGYTF TRBJ1-2 . TRBV27
CASSSREIIGEQYF TRBJ2-7 . TRBV21-1
CASSTRTGSMETQYF TRBJ2-5 . TRBV7-2
CASSQGPRTGGREQYF TRBJ2-7 . TRBV28
CSATSPEATYEQYF TRBJ2-7 few TRBV29-1
CASSLSGQGNYEQYF TRBJ2-7 . TRBV7-3
CASSQDRELYYEQYF TRBJ2-7 . TRBV4-1
CATSDFLEEQFF TRBJ2-1 . TRBV24-1
CASSVDVGTPVGSPLHF TRBJ1-6 few TRBV9
CASSLGLLGTGELFF TRBJ2-2 . TRBV5-1
CASSYRLNYNEQFF TRBJ2-1 . TRBV6-5
CASSPLSGTPSKPQHF TRBJ1-5 . TRBV27
CASSYGPRGSPLHF TRBJ1-6 . TRBV28
CASSQDRKGLGETQYF TRBJ2-5 . TRBV3-1/TRBV3-2
CASSTFGLAVGTDTQYF TRBJ2-3 . TRBV7-3
CASSQRGQTTATQYF TRBJ2-3 once TRBV3-1/TRBV3-2
CASSHSGRGNNEKLFF TRBJ1-4 . TRBV3-1/TRBV3-2
CATQTGSRFTYNEQFF TRBJ2-1 . TRBV6-6
CASGPSGSTDTQYF TRBJ2-3 . TRBV19
CASSPLSGRNEQFF TRBJ2-1 . TRBV18
CASSLDSHQPQHF TRBJ1-5 . TRBV7-2
CASSRDRGRTGELFF TRBJ2-2 . TRBV13
CASSQARVYEQFF TRBJ2-1 . TRBV3-1/TRBV3-2
CASRPGTASSYEQYF TRBJ2-7 . TRBV6-5
CASSPFPTGSAQKNTGELFF TRBJ2-2 once TRBV18
CASSQRGIRETQYF TRBJ2-5 once TRBV3-1/TRBV3-2
CASSLARNEQFF TRBJ2-1 . TRBV7-9
CASSLGDFPDYEQYF TRBJ2-7 . TRBV7-9
CASSLSQGGTYEQYF TRBJ2-7 . TRBV5-5
CASSGTGYNEQFF TRBJ2-1 . TRBV30
CASSRTSGRDFYNEQFF TRBJ2-1 . TRBV27
CASSQERPRGYSPLHF TRBJ1-6 once TRBV14
CASSSRGSGTYEQYF TRBJ2-7 . TRBV3-1/TRBV3-2
CASSEWAGTNEKLFF TRBJ1-4 . TRBV6-1
CASSLIGLETQYF TRBJ2-5 once TRBV28
CASSLSREGPNEQFF TRBJ2-1 few TRBV11-3
CASSLVPGPYEQYF TRBJ2-7 . TRBV7-8
CASSIGTGDTETQYF TRBJ2-5 . TRBV19
CASSSQQPLAGESYEQYF TRBJ2-7 . TRBV7-9
CASRQTGDNSPLHF TRBJ1-6 . TRBV19
CASSPFGVPNEKLFF TRBJ1-4 . TRBV11-2
CASLGLANNEQFF TRBJ2-1 . TRBV10-2
CASSLGSSLVAGVEFF TRBJ2-1 . TRBV5-4
CASSDADSTYEQYF TRBJ2-7 . TRBV6-1
CASSQVPGGGYTGELFF TRBJ2-2 . TRBV14
CASSLGAAYSNQPQHF TRBJ1-5 . TRBV11-2